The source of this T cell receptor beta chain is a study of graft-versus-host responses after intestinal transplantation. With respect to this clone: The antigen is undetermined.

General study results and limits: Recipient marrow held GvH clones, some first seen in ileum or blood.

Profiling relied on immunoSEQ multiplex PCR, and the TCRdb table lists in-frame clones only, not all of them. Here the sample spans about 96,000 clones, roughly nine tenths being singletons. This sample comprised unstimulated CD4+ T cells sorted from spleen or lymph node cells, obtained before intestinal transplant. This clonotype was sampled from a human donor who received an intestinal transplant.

Here the CDR3 DNA reads TGTGCCAGCTCACCAAGGGGGCCGCAAGAGACCCAGTACTTC. Translation gives CASSPRGPQETQYF. The rearrangement uses TRBV18 and TRBJ2-5; the match to TRBD1 covers 7 bases. After removal of 2 bases from V and 2 bases from J, the junction contained 2 bases not matched to a gene. This CDR3 has 14 amino acids. In germline, CDR1 is KGHSH, CDR2 LQKENI.